Listed here are 14 T cell receptor beta chains from one sample, sequenced in a study of blood T cells in healthy people across ages (dated by TCRdb to the mid-2010s). The method behind the library was 5' RACE. The sequencer listed for this sample is Illumina HiSeq 2500. The second PCR ran for roughly 7 to 11 cycles and used a J-beta primer mix along with a sample-barcoded 5' primer. Clones were called with MiXCR by TCRdb after fastp trimmed the public reads at Q25, and only in-frame beta chains were retained. Rows are combined by CDR3 protein, so each entry shows the most common genes and DNA. The sample table lists approximately 830,000 distinct CDR3 sequences, 62% of them with a count of one. The ten biggest clones cover 25% to 35% of the sample. Input material: blood. The receptors shown here come from a man in his thirties or forties in good health.

The J gene is TRBJ1-2, the V gene TRBV29-1; 9 nucleotides line up with TRBD1. The CDR3 is 17 amino acids. J gave up 5 bases and V 3 bases, and 16 bases lay outside the gene matches. The germline V gene has CDR1 SQVTM and CDR2 ANQGSEA. CDR3 loop: CSVDREQGASVPYGYTF. DNA of the CDR3: TGCAGCGTTGACCGGGAACAGGGGGCTAGCGTGCCTTATGGCTACACCTTC.

This chain connects TRBV6-5 to TRBJ2-3; D remains unclear. The CDR3 covers 13 residues. V lost 7 bases and J 2 bases, leaving 10 bases between the germline ends. The germline V gene has CDR1 MNHEY and CDR2 SVGAGI. CDR3 region: CASTGLFTDTQYF. The CDR3 DNA is TGTGCCAGCACGGGCCTTTTCACAGATACGCAGTATTTT.

The chain combines TRBV2 with TRBJ1-2, with 7 bases fitting TRBD1. V gave up 10 bases and J gave up 6 bases; unmatched junction bases: 8. This CDR3 is 12 amino acids long. Germline assignment: CDR1 SNHLY and CDR2 FYNNEI. CDR3 coding DNA: TGTGCCATGGGGGAGGGACAGCATGGCTACACCTTC. Protein: CAMGEGQHGYTF. The whole variable domain, filled in from reference TRBV2 and TRBJ1-2, reads EPEVTQTPSHQVTQMGQEVILRCVPISNHLYFYWYRQILGQKVEFLVSFYNNEISEKSEIFDDQFSVERPDGSNFTLKIRSTKLEDSAMYFCAMGEGQHGYTFGSGTRLTVV.

This clonotype appeared a few times. This sequence joins TRBV7-9 and TRBJ2-3; possibly TRBD1 for D (7 bases). Germline values: CDR1 SEHNR, CDR2 FQNEAQ (reference sequence). The length of the CDR3 is 16 residues. V was trimmed by 3 bases and J by 0 bases, leaving 13 bases between them. The CDR3, as DNA: TGTGCCAGCAGCTTTCCACAGGGGACTAGCACAGATACGCAGTATTTT. Translation: CASSFPQGTSTDTQYF.

The chain joins TRBV20-1 to TRBJ2-7; TRBD2 matches 8 bases. The CDR3 loop spans 14 amino acids. The trim removed 3 bases at V and 0 bases at J, leaving 4 bases unmatched. The germline V gene has CDR1 DFQATT and CDR2 SNEGSKA (reference sequence). CDR3 in DNA: TGCAGTGCTAGTCCGGCGGGGGGCTCCTACGAGCAGTACTTC. Its translation: CSASPAGGSYEQYF.

Only one count was recorded for this clonotype. V and J are TRBV4-3 and TRBJ2-7; TRBD2 matches 10 bases. CDR3 size: 15 residues. V was clipped by 4 bases and J by 1 base; unmatched bases: 4. The germline V gene has CDR1 LGHNA and CDR2 YSLEER. CDR3 nucleotides: TGCGCCAGCAGCCGGATAGCGGGGGGATCCTACGAGCAGTACTTC. It translates to CASSRIAGGSYEQYF.

The rearrangement links TRBV4-2 to TRBJ2-1; no definite D call. Looked up from germline, CDR1 is LGHNA and CDR2 is YNFKEQ. This CDR3 is built from 14 residues. V lost 5 bases and J lost 0, with 8 bases in between. The CDR3 bases are TGTGCCAGCAGCGTACGGAGCTCCTACAATGAGCAGTTCTTC. It encodes CASSVRSSYNEQFF.

The rearrangement links TRBV20-1 to TRBJ2-1, with 9 bases lining up with TRBD1. The germline V gene has CDR1 DFQATT and CDR2 SNEGSKA (reference sequence). The trim removed 3 bases at V and 6 bases at J, leaving 6 bases unmatched. There are 14 residues in the CDR3. CDR3 sequence reads: CSASRTGVFNEQFF. Here the CDR3 DNA reads TGCAGTGCTAGTAGGACAGGGGTTTTCAATGAGCAGTTCTTC.

The chain uses TRBV20-1 and TRBJ1-5; a weak D match, TRBD1 (6 bases). This CDR3 contains 15 residues. Trimming removed 3 bases from V and 0 bases from J, with 12 bases in between. CDR1 is DFQATT, CDR2 SNEGSKA, per germline (reference sequence). CDR3 region: CSASRTDYSNQPQHF. DNA for the CDR3: TGCAGTGCTAGTAGGACAGACTATAGCAATCAGCCCCAGCATTTT.

The table lists this clonotype with a few counts. The chain joins TRBV27 to TRBJ1-2; unclear D gene. Trimming took 3 bases from V and 6 from J, leaving 11 bases between them. CDR3 length equals 13 residues. Germline V lookup: CDR1 MNHEY, CDR2 SMNVEV (reference sequence). The CDR3 region has the DNA TGTGCCAGCAGTTTTTTCGCGCGGGATGGCTACACCTTC. Protein sequence: CASSFFARDGYTF.

In DNA form, the CDR3 reads TGTGCCATCAGTGTTGGGACAGCCGAATCCTACGAGCAGTACTTC. Protein product: CAISVGTAESYEQYF. The chain is built from TRBV10-3 and TRBJ2-7, with 7 bases lining up with TRBD1. Germline values: CDR1 ENHRY, CDR2 SYGVKD. This CDR3 is built from 15 residues. Trimming cost V 4 bases and J 1 base; bases outside gene matches: 7.

This sequence joins TRBV4-1 and TRBJ1-4, with 7 positions matching TRBD1. The V and J ends lost 1 base and 14 bases, in that order; junction bases with no gene match: 7. CDR1 is MGHRA and CDR2 is YSYEKL in the germline V gene. The CDR3 has 13 residues. The CDR3 reads CASSQGTGPRLFF. The DNA of the CDR3 is TGCGCCAGCAGCCAAGGGACAGGCCCTAGGCTGTTTTTT.

This clonotype was seen only a few times. The genes are TRBV9 and TRBJ2-1; 7 positions match TRBD2. The CDR3 is made up of 15 amino acids. In germline, CDR1 is SGDLS, CDR2 YYNGEE. J lost 10 bases, V lost 0 bases, and 10 bases had no gene match. The CDR3 here is CASSVGGTTTVEQFF. CDR3 DNA sequence: TGTGCCAGCAGCGTAGGAGGGACTACCACAGTAGAGCAGTTCTTC.

J is TRBJ2-4 and V is TRBV4-3; D is perhaps TRBD2 (6 bases). The J call may not be correct, given that the DNA end is closer to TRBJ2-7. The germline CDR1 and CDR2 sequences are LGHNA and YSLEER. The CDR3 extends over 14 amino acids. The CDR3 DNA follows: TGCGCCAGCAGCCCGGGGGACGAAACCTACGAGCAGTACTTC. Its protein is CASSPGDETYEQYF.